A selection of T cell receptor beta chains follows, all from one sample in a study of T cells after yellow fever vaccination. TCRdb re-called the 5' RACE reads with MiXCR, one entry per CDR3 protein. The sample consists of 250,000 to 350,000 distinct CDR3 sequences, roughly 6.8% of them appearing once. Sequenced here: PBMCs, sampled about 49 days after the first yellow fever vaccination. The receptors here all came from a young man who received the YFV17D yellow fever vaccine. The CDR3 runs from the conserved cysteine through the conserved F or W. The D gene is left open where the match is weak. Size values are once, few and many counts, or a class for expanded clones, and some rows have none.

D gene	clone size	J gene	V gene	CDR3 length	CDR3 DNA	CDR3 protein
NA	few	TRBJ1-6	TRBV12-3/TRBV12-4	13	TGTGCCAGCTCTCTCCGGGGGTCCCCATTCCTCCACTTT	CASSLRGSPFLHF
NA	few	TRBJ2-1	TRBV7-3	19	TGTGCCAGCAGCAACTCGTTCGGACAGTACCCCAATCTTTACAATGAGCAGTTCTTC	CASSNSFGQYPNLYNEQFF
NA	NA	TRBJ1-6	TRBV20-1	13	TGCAGTGCCGTGGTTCGGGGTTTTTCACCCCTCCACTTT	CSAVVRGFSPLHF
TRBD1	NA	TRBJ2-7	TRBV4-3	18	TGCGCCAGCAGCCAAGACATGGGACAGGGTTTTTCCTCCTACGAGCAGTACTTC	CASSQDMGQGFSSYEQYF
TRBD1	many	TRBJ2-7	TRBV6-2/TRBV6-3	11	TGTGCCAGCAGTTGGGGACAGGAGCAGTACTTC	CASSWGQEQYF
TRBD1	NA	TRBJ1-2	TRBV6-1	16	TGTGCCAGCAGTGAAGCGGCAGGGGGCGCGGGCTATGGCTACACCTTC	CASSEAAGGAGYGYTF
TRBD2	few	TRBJ2-1	TRBV5-4	12	TGTGCCAGCAGCTTGGACCGGGGGGGGGAGTTCTTC	CASSLDRGGEFF
NA	NA	TRBJ1-2	TRBV4-1	13	TGCGCCAGCAGCCACGTCAGGGATGATGGCTACACCTTC	CASSHVRDDGYTF
NA	NA	TRBJ1-5	TRBV5-8	12	TGTGCCAGCAGCATCTACAATCAGCCCCAGCATTTT	CASSIYNQPQHF
NA	few	TRBJ2-3	TRBV18	15	TGTGCCAGCTCACCGTTTGCAGGAGTAAAAGATACGCAGTATTTT	CASSPFAGVKDTQYF
NA	NA	TRBJ2-5	TRBV6-2/TRBV6-3	12	TGTGCCAGCAGTCGGTCGAAGGAGACCCAGTACTTC	CASSRSKETQYF
NA	few	TRBJ2-4	TRBV19	18	TGTGCCATATCGTCTCTGGGCCCCAGGGACGGAGCCAAAAACATTCAGTACTTC	CAISSLGPRDGAKNIQYF
TRBD2	NA	TRBJ2-5	TRBV5-6	16	TGTGCCAGCAGCCTAGCGGGGGGCCTGTACCAAGAGACCCAGTACTTC	CASSLAGGLYQETQYF
NA	NA	TRBJ2-1	TRBV7-8	14	TGTGCCAGCAGCTTAGTGACAGACTACACTGAGCAGTTCTTC	CASSLVTDYTEQFF
NA	NA	TRBJ2-5	TRBV20-1	13	TGCAGTGCTAGATCCGGGGTCGAGGGGACCCAGTACTTC	CSARSGVEGTQYF
TRBD2	many	TRBJ2-1	TRBV4-1	17	TGCGCCAGCAGCCGAGGGGGACTAGCGGCCCTAGGTAATGAGCAGTTCTTC	CASSRGGLAALGNEQFF
TRBD1	NA	TRBJ1-1	TRBV18	15	TGTGCCAGCTCACGGGACAGGCAGCCGAACACTGAAGCTTTCTTT	CASSRDRQPNTEAFF
TRBD1	few	TRBJ1-4	TRBV5-4	14	TGTGCCAGCAGTCGGGACAGGGGGGATGAAAAACTGTTTTTT	CASSRDRGDEKLFF
NA	many	TRBJ1-2	TRBV7-8	15	TGTGCCAGCAGCTTAGTTGTGGGGGGGTTACCTGGCTACACCTTC	CASSLVVGGLPGYTF
TRBD2	many	TRBJ2-7	TRBV18	16	TGTGCCAGCTCACCATTCGAGCGGGGGCTTTCCTACGAGCAGTACTTC	CASSPFERGLSYEQYF
NA	NA	TRBJ2-1	TRBV7-9	15	TGTGCCAGCAGCCCGCCCAGCGGCGCCTACAATGAGCAGTTCTTC	CASSPPSGAYNEQFF
NA	NA	TRBJ2-2	TRBV19	13	TGTGCCAGTAGCCGACAGGTCACCGGGGAGCTGTTTTTT	CASSRQVTGELFF
NA	many	TRBJ2-3	TRBV7-3	15	TGTGCCAGCAGCTTGATCGGGGGCCTCACAGATACGCAGTATTTT	CASSLIGGLTDTQYF
NA	NA	TRBJ2-5	TRBV9	15	TGTGCCAGCAGCGTAGCCCCGGGGGGCGAGGAGACCCAGTACTTC	CASSVAPGGEETQYF
NA	once	TRBJ2-2	TRBV20-1	12	TGCAGTGCTAGAGGCCACCCCGGGGAGCTGTTTTTT	CSARGHPGELFF
TRBD1	many	TRBJ2-7	TRBV6-5	15	TGTGCCAGCAGTTACGGGCAGGGGGTCTCCTACGAGCAGTACTTC	CASSYGQGVSYEQYF
NA	few	TRBJ2-1	TRBV5-1	17	TGCGCCAGCAGCTCCCCGGCTGTGGGGGCTCACTACAATGAGCAGTTCTTC	CASSSPAVGAHYNEQFF
TRBD1	few	TRBJ1-2	TRBV29-1	11	TGCAGCGTTGGGGACAGCTATGGCTACACCTTC	CSVGDSYGYTF
NA	many	TRBJ1-4	TRBV4-3	14	TGCGCCAGCAGCCAGGCCGACCCAGGGGAAAAACTGTTTTTT	CASSQADPGEKLFF
NA	many	TRBJ2-2	TRBV7-2	13	TGTGCCAGCAGCTCCGACCCTGGGGGGGAGCTGTTTTTT	CASSSDPGGELFF
NA	NA	TRBJ2-1	TRBV12-3/TRBV12-4	14	TGTGCCAGCAGTTGGGGGCGTTCCTACAATGAGCAGTTCTTC	CASSWGRSYNEQFF
NA	few	TRBJ2-1	TRBV9	15	TGTGCCAGCGCCATGGTGGGGGACCACTACAATGAGCAGTTCTTC	CASAMVGDHYNEQFF
NA	many	TRBJ2-1	TRBV5-1	17	TGCGCCAGCAGCTTGGCCCTCGGGGACCCGCGCTACAATGAGCAGTTCTTC	CASSLALGDPRYNEQFF
NA	few	TRBJ2-6	TRBV9	16	TGTGCCAGCAGCCCATCCCGCTCTATGACGTTGGGCGTCCTGACTTTC	CASSPSRSMTLGVLTF
NA	few	TRBJ2-3	TRBV9	15	TGTGCCAGCAGCGTAGCGGCCCCGGGGGGCGATACGCAGTATTTT	CASSVAAPGGDTQYF
NA	NA	TRBJ2-5	TRBV5-6	14	TGTGCCAGGAGCCCAGGACAGTTCCCTGAGACCCAGTACTTC	CARSPGQFPETQYF
NA	few	TRBJ1-5	TRBV19	13	TGTGCCAGTAGTAACCGGGCCTATCAGCCCCAGCATTTT	CASSNRAYQPQHF
NA	many	TRBJ2-6	TRBV7-2	15	TGTGCCAGCAGTACCTCAGGGTCTGGGGCCAACGTCCTGACTTTC	CASSTSGSGANVLTF
TRBD1	few	TRBJ1-2	TRBV28	15	TGTGCCAGCAGTTTGGCGAGTACAGGGGACTATGGCTACACCTTC	CASSLASTGDYGYTF
NA	few	TRBJ2-3	TRBV15	14	TGTGCCACCAGCAGAGATCTAGCCGAGAAGGCGCAGTATTTT	CATSRDLAEKAQYF
NA	few	TRBJ1-1	TRBV21-1	13	TGTGCCAGCAGCAAAGACGGAGACACTGAAGCTTTCTTT	CASSKDGDTEAFF
TRBD1	many	TRBJ2-1	TRBV13	15	TGTGCCAGCAGCTTAGAAACCGGGACAGGGGAGAAGCAGTTCTTC	CASSLETGTGEKQFF
NA	many	TRBJ2-1	TRBV7-9	13	TGTGCCAGCAGCGTACCGGGACATTATGAGCAGTTCTTC	CASSVPGHYEQFF
TRBD1	few	TRBJ2-3	TRBV5-1	15	TGCGCCAGCAGCTTGGCCCGGGGGACAGGGTATACGCAGTATTTT	CASSLARGTGYTQYF
NA	few	TRBJ2-2	TRBV4-2	16	TGTGCCAGCAGCCAAGAAGGGGGGGCGGGCACCGGGGAGCTGTTTTTT	CASSQEGGAGTGELFF